What follows describes a single TCR beta chain. Its antigen has not been determined. No quality values exist for individual bases; no much larger clone is one base distant. The entry originates in a study of T cells after posttransplantation cyclophosphamide (dated by TCRdb to about 2016). The study in broad terms: Using TRB sequencing, the study followed how the T cell repertoire reconstituted after myeloablative bone marrow transplantation in which posttransplantation cyclophosphamide served as GVHD prophylaxis. Samples from about 32 PTCy-treated patients and approximately 15 related bone marrow donors of those patients were subjected to antigen receptor sequencing. TRB sequencing was performed on blood from all 35 or so PTCy patients with 1-year posttransplant specimens. In 3 patients, up to roughly 3 additional blood samples taken between 2 and 5.2 years after transplant also underwent TRB sequencing, as did pretransplant blood from 4 patients. Because TRA and TRB clonality correlated tightly in some ten samples, later TCR analyses were limited to TRB. Public TRB sequences were searched against a database of over 3,600 sequences associated with responses to pathogens, tumor antigens, self-antigens and alloantigens.

The paper's findings and limits, for the study overall: Donor-recipient similarity was low at 1-2 months but rose over the first year, and later blood repertoires were often dominated by donor CD8+ memory clones. The TRB repertoires of T cells infiltrating skin or GI tract showed only limited overlap with the TRB repertoires of T cells in blood. Across the roughly 40 patients, TRB clonality was highly associated with recipient CMV seropositivity and CMV reactivation, and diversity with PTCy was similar to that in the CNI/methotrexate controls.

The treatment or condition label corresponds to: high-dose cyclophosphamide on days +3 and +4 as single-agent GVHD prophylaxis. Patients in the PTCy group got busulfan and fludarabine conditioning, a marrow graft from a related or unrelated donor, and cyclophosphamide on days +3 and +4. The PTCy-treated patients were enrolled in a prospective multi-institutional clinical trial. Peripheral blood and bone marrow mononuclear cells were isolated by Ficoll-Hypaque density centrifugation and cryopreserved. Measured from the cysteine to the phenylalanine, the CDR3 is 17 residues long. Of the read, only the CDR3 DNA is kept; its 51 bases are in frame from base 1. TRB sequencing used genomic DNA with the immunoSEQ assay at survey resolution or the hsTCRB kit. As for the original processing: Initial read processing used immunoSEQ software, and repertoire analyses used the LymphoSeq R package. Clonality was calculated as 1 minus normalized Shannon entropy, and the Gini coefficient was also calculated for each TRB dataset. Phenotypes of unsorted samples were inferred by mapping TRB sequences from sorted subsets of the recipient or donor onto unsorted samples of the same recipient. The source is immuneACCESS, and TCRdb retained only in-frame sequences with V and J called. Part of the clones is not carried over; for the studies checked, unresolved V genes explain less than half of this, and the remainder is unexplained. The V and J calls and clone size are taken from that table; D and trimming were inferred from the DNA. This sample gives 9,500 to 12,000 clones in total; 85% to 95% of them show up just once. 3% to 4.5% of the sample rests with the top ten.

The material sequenced was PBMCs, taken after allogeneic stem cell transplant with posttransplant cyclophosphamide. The chain links TRBV5-2 with TRBJ1-2. TRBV5-2 is flagged as a pseudogene. This receptor was obtained from a female patient in her 30s who received an allogeneic stem cell transplant from an unrelated donor, was CMV-positive, and had no GVHD. Where a transplant has occurred, the graft donor may have supplied some of the T cells. The CDR3 region: CASNQYGEYRKTYGYTF. The DNA sequence is given as TGTGCCAGCAACCAATACGGAGAGTACCGAAAGACCTATGGCTACACCTTC.